This T cell receptor (beta chain) was identified in a study of sequential checkpoint blockade in melanoma (dated by TCRdb to the late 2010s). As for the study more broadly: Patients were assigned by 1:1 randomization to either first-line nivolumab followed by ipilimumab (arm A) or ipilimumab followed by nivolumab (arm B). TCRbeta immunosequencing was performed on DNA from roughly 90 pretreatment melanoma tumor samples. About 24 patients had matched tumor biopsies taken before treatment and at week 13, after single-agent nivolumab (arm A) or ipilimumab (arm B). In about 79% of the matched pre- and post-treatment tumor biopsy pairs, both biopsies came from the same lesion. Maintenance nivolumab came after both trial sequences.

This clone occurred a few times. Its cognate antigen has yet to be identified. Qualities for individual bases were not recorded, and no much larger clone is one base off. This sample's treatment or condition label indicates: randomized to nivolumab then ipilimumab (arm A) or the reverse (arm B). None of the trial patients had been given prior DNA-damaging chemotherapy. Samples were obtained from patients with melanoma enrolled in CheckMate 064, a randomized, open-label phase II trial of sequential checkpoint blockade. Genomic DNA from formalin-fixed paraffin-embedded (FFPE) tissue samples served as the input for tumor TCR sequencing. The immunoSEQ Assay was used to immunosequence TCRbeta CDR3 regions from genomic DNA. Before high-throughput sequencing, genomic DNA was amplified using bias-controlled multiplex PCR. As for the authors' bioinformatics: To quantify the absolute abundance of each unique TCRbeta CDR3 region, the sequences were collapsed and filtered. Clonality, defined as 1 minus Pielou's evenness, was calculated using productive rearrangements only. To compute tumor T-cell fraction, TCRbeta template counts were normalized to usable DNA, with usable DNA estimated from several housekeeping genes. A previously published method was used to identify clones whose frequencies were significantly greater in on-treatment samples than in baseline samples. TCRdb re-hosts the immuneACCESS table, in-frame sequences only. Its copies lack some clones; in the studies checked, an unresolved V gene accounts for under half of them, and the cause for the rest is not known. The V and J calls and clone size were taken over from that table, and D and trimming were inferred from the DNA. Across this sample there are approximately 37,000 clones, with around 32% seen only once. Together, the top ten hold 1.6% of the sample.

From its cysteine to its phenylalanine, the CDR3 spans 15 amino acids. The only DNA kept is the CDR3, 45 bases in frame from the first base. As encoded in the germline V gene, CDR1 is SGHNT while CDR2 is YENEEA. V is clipped by 5 bases and J by 2 bases, and the sequence between their germline boundaries is 13 bases long. Findings and caveats that apply to the study as a whole: PD-L1 staining and CD8+ T-cell counts correlated with tumor T-cell fraction and clonality, whereas mutational load did not. Validation of the response-prediction model combining TCR metrics and mutation burden is needed in larger, independent patient cohorts. Small sample sizes and reduced statistical power limited the within-arm analyses of tumor T-cell fraction. Among patients in arm A, the nivolumab-first arm, pretreatment tumor TIL clonality was associated with response (P = .04). Clinical benefit was about 30 times more likely to be achieved by patients whose tumor T-cell fraction and clonality increased by week 13.

The rearranged segments are TRBV11-3 and TRBJ1-3; the best D guess is TRBD1, with 6 bases matching. This specimen was tumor tissue (inferred from file names), taken from a patient given nivolumab and ipilimumab in sequence. This TCR came from a human donor with melanoma. The nucleotide sequence reads TGTGCCAGCAGCACCTACAGGGAACCTGGAAACACCATATATTTT. Translated, it reads CASSTYREPGNTIYF.